This record looks at one T cell receptor beta chain sequence and its context. The sample comes from a study of T cell responses to AZD1222 COVID-19 vaccine. The data were produced by immunoSEQ multiplex PCR, yet TCRdb's version contains in-frame clones alone and is incomplete. This table holds over 150,000 clones, around 87% found once. The TCR was taken from an adult who received the AZD1222 COVID-19 vaccine. The input for sequencing was peripheral blood, taken 28 days after the second AZD1222 dose.

The CDR3 sequence: CASSFQGPNYEQYF. The CDR3 nucleotides read TGCGCCAGCAGCTTTCAAGGGCCGAACTACGAGCAGTACTTC. The chain carries TRBV5-1 and TRBJ2-7; D gene ambiguous. The CDR3 has 14 amino acids. Trimming shortened V by 2 bases and J by 3 bases, and 12 bases separated the two germline ends. CDR1 is SGHRS, CDR2 YFSETQ, per germline.